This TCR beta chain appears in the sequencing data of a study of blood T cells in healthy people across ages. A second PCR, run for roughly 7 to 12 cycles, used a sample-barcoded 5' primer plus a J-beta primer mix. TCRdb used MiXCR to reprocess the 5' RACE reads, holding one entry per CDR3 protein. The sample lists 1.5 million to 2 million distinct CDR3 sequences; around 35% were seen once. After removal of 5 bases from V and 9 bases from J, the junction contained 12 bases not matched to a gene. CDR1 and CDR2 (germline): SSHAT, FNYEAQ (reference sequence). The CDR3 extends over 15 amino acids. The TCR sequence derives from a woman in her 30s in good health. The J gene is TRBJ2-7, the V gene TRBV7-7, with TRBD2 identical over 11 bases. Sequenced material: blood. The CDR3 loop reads CASSPLTSGEGRQYF. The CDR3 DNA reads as TGTGCCAGCAGCCCTTTGACTAGCGGGGAAGGTCGGCAGTACTTC.